Each of the 3 T cell receptor beta chains below was sequenced from the same sample in a study of early T cells in non-severe SARS-CoV-2 infection. Using its own MiXCR run on the 5' RACE reads, TCRdb lists one record per CDR3 protein. The sample shows 43,000 or so distinct CDR3 sequences, approximately 4% of them seen only once. Material: whole blood. The receptors here all came from an adult who was a healthcare worker with PCR-confirmed SARS-CoV-2 infection or an uninfected control (not recorded which).

This clonotype was picked up many times. The J gene is TRBJ1-2, the V gene TRBV7-9, with a weak D call TRBD1 (6 bases). V was shortened by 5 bases and J by 5 bases, with 15 bases between the two germline ends. This CDR3 contains 14 residues. CDR1 is SEHNR and CDR2 is FQNEAQ in the germline V gene (reference sequence). The CDR3 DNA sequence: TGTGCCAGCAGCCCAACAGGGAGGGGATATGGCTACACCTTC. It translates to CASSPTGRGYGYTF.

This clonotype appeared many times. The CDR3 DNA is TGCGCCAGTATTAGCGGTTCGAACACCGGGGAGCTGTTTTTT. It is translated as CASISGSNTGELFF. The chain joins TRBV5-1 to TRBJ2-2; D might be TRBD2 (6 bases). The CDR3 loop spans 14 amino acids. Trimming removed 8 bases at V and 0 bases at J, with 11 bases between. CDR1 and CDR2 from the germline V gene are SGHRS and YFSETQ.

This clonotype was counted ten times or more. V and J are TRBV6-5 and TRBJ2-3; D remains unclear. The V gene's germline CDR1 is MNHEY and CDR2 SVGAGI. V lost 2 bases and J lost 4, with 10 bases in between. The CDR3 runs to 14 residues. CDR3 DNA sequence: TGTGCCAGCAGTTACCAGCGTAGTTCAGATACGCAGTATTTT. This sequence encodes CASSYQRSSDTQYF.